These T cell receptor beta chains were read from a single sample in a study of T-cell reconstitution after alpha-beta-depleted transplantation in children. TCRdb re-derived calls from the PCR reads in MiXCR, one entry per CDR3 protein. Of 44,000 or so distinct CDR3 sequences in the sample, approximately 8.7% were seen once. The specimen comprised PBMCs, mostly from graft donor cells, sampled 60 days after TCRalphabeta/CD19-depleted stem cell transplant. The receptors were gathered from a male patient between 2 and 9 years old who had a stem cell transplant for chronic granulomatous disease, so the T cells may come from the graft donor. CDR3s include the opening cysteine and the closing phenylalanine or tryptophan. A D gene is named only where the DNA matches it firmly. Only part of the rows carry a size: once, few, many, or a class if the clone is expanded.

TRBJ1-5,NA,TRBV18,many,TGTGCCAGCTCACCACCGGTATCCAGGGGTAATCAGCCCCAGCATTTT,CASSPPVSRGNQPQHF
TRBJ2-1,NA,TRBV20-1,many,TGCAGTGCTCGCTGGAGGAGTTATGAGCAGTTCTTC,CSARWRSYEQFF
TRBJ2-6,NA,TRBV6-2/TRBV6-3,NA,TGTGCCAGCAGACCCAGGGTCTCTGGGGCCAACGTCCTGACTTTC,CASRPRVSGANVLTF
TRBJ2-1,NA,TRBV11-2,few,TGTGCCAGCAGCTTCCTAGAGAGCTCCTACAATGAGCAGTTCTTC,CASSFLESSYNEQFF
TRBJ1-2,NA,TRBV7-3,NA,TGTGCCAGCAGCTTACCGGGCTACTATGGCTACACCTTC,CASSLPGYYGYTF
TRBJ1-1,TRBD1,TRBV20-1,few,TGCAGTGCTAACAGACAGGGGAACACTGAAGCTTTCTTT,CSANRQGNTEAFF
TRBJ2-3,TRBD2,TRBV20-1,many,TGCAGTGCTAGGGCTTCTAGCGGGAGTTCTTCGGGTACGCAGTATTTT,CSARASSGSSSGTQYF
TRBJ2-7,NA,TRBV12-3/TRBV12-4,many,TGTGCCAGCAGTCGGGACGGAAACTACGAGCAGTACTTC,CASSRDGNYEQYF
TRBJ2-5,TRBD1,TRBV7-6,many,TGTGCCAGCAGCTTATCGACAGGGGCAGAGGGTTGGGAGACCCAGTACTTC,CASSLSTGAEGWETQYF
TRBJ1-3,NA,TRBV7-6,many,TGTGCCAGCAGCTTTTTAACGCCTGGAAACACCATATATTTT,CASSFLTPGNTIYF
TRBJ1-1,NA,TRBV28,many,TGTGCCAGCGGCATCCCAACAGCTAACACTGAAGCTTTCTTT,CASGIPTANTEAFF
TRBJ2-7,NA,TRBV20-1,many,TGCAGTGCCTCCCCGGGGACCGAGCAGTACTTC,CSASPGTEQYF
TRBJ1-2,NA,TRBV12-3/TRBV12-4,many,TGTGCCAGCAGTTTTTTGGGGGTCTCTAACTATGGCTACACCTTC,CASSFLGVSNYGYTF
TRBJ1-2,NA,TRBV29-1,NA,TGCAGCGTTGAAGGGGGGGATGGCTACACCTTC,CSVEGGDGYTF
TRBJ1-6,NA,TRBV28,many,TGTGCCAGCAGCATAAAGTGGCCCGACAGGCGGTCACCCCTCCACTTT,CASSIKWPDRRSPLHF
TRBJ1-2,TRBD1,TRBV14,many,TGTGCCAGCAGCCCCGGACAGGGCGGCTATGGCTACACCTTC,CASSPGQGGYGYTF
TRBJ1-1,NA,TRBV5-1,many,TGCGCCAGCAAAGCCGGAGGGGGCACTGAAGCTTTCTTT,CASKAGGGTEAFF
TRBJ2-1,TRBD2,TRBV7-2,many,TGTGCCAGCAGCCCGACTAGCCGGGTCTCCTACAATGAGCAGTTCTTC,CASSPTSRVSYNEQFF
TRBJ2-5,TRBD2,TRBV7-9,many,TGTGCCAGCAGCTCCCGATGGGGGGGAACCCAAGAGACCCAGTACTTC,CASSSRWGGTQETQYF
TRBJ1-4,NA,TRBV7-2,many,TGTGCCAGCAGCTTAGTGGCGGATGAAAAACTGTTTTTT,CASSLVADEKLFF
TRBJ1-4,NA,TRBV20-1,NA,TGCAGTGCTTCAATCCCGGGACCGCTGTCGGAAAAACTGTTTTTT,CSASIPGPLSEKLFF
TRBJ1-5,NA,TRBV12-3/TRBV12-4,NA,TGTGCCATCAGTTTAGGGAGAGGGGCCGACATCCGGAATCAGCCCCAGCATTTT,CAISLGRGADIRNQPQHF
TRBJ2-2,NA,TRBV6-4,many,TGTGCCAGCAGTGACTCGTGGCAGAACCCCACCGGGGAGCTGTTTTTT,CASSDSWQNPTGELFF
TRBJ2-3,NA,TRBV12-3/TRBV12-4,many,TGTGCCAGTCGTAATACTAGCCTTAGCACAGATACGCAGTATTTT,CASRNTSLSTDTQYF
TRBJ1-3,NA,TRBV7-9,NA,TGTGCCAGCAGCTTAGTGGTCTCTGGAAACACCATATATTTT,CASSLVVSGNTIYF
TRBJ1-2,NA,TRBV15,NA,TGTGCCACCAGCCCAGTACGGGGGTTGACCTATGGCTACACCTTC,CATSPVRGLTYGYTF
TRBJ1-1,TRBD1,TRBV27,many,TGTGCCAGCAGTAAACGCAGGACAGGGCTGGAAAACACTGAAGCTTTCTTT,CASSKRRTGLENTEAFF
TRBJ2-2,TRBD1,TRBV10-3,many,TGTGCCATCAGTGGGGGTAGAGGACAGGGGATCGGGGAGCTGTTTTTT,CAISGGRGQGIGELFF
TRBJ1-5,NA,TRBV27,NA,TGTGCCAGCAGTCCGGCCCAAAATCAGCCCCAGCATTTT,CASSPAQNQPQHF
TRBJ1-1,NA,TRBV29-1,many,TGCAGCGTTGGCTCTATCGGAGGGACTGAAGCTTTCTTT,CSVGSIGGTEAFF
TRBJ2-7,NA,TRBV20-1,many,TGCAGTGGTCGGAGCGGGACATTCCCCTACGAGCAGTACTTC,CSGRSGTFPYEQYF
TRBJ2-2,NA,TRBV7-9,NA,TGTGCCTGTGAACCCGGACAGTTGGGCACCGGGGAGCTGTTTTTT,CACEPGQLGTGELFF
TRBJ2-1,NA,TRBV7-2,many,TGTGCCAGCAGCTTTCAGGGGCGGTACAATGAGCAGTTCTTC,CASSFQGRYNEQFF
TRBJ2-1,TRBD2,TRBV20-1,many,TGCAGCCTGCGGGGGGCAGCTACCTACAATGAGCAGTTCTTC,CSLRGAATYNEQFF
TRBJ2-7,NA,TRBV19,NA,TGTGCCAGCCGGGACGACTCCTACGAGCAGTACTTC,CASRDDSYEQYF
TRBJ2-5,TRBD1,TRBV18,few,TGTGCCAGCTCACCCTCGACAGGGTTCCAAGAGACCCAGTACTTC,CASSPSTGFQETQYF
TRBJ2-1,NA,TRBV11-2,many,TGTGCCAGCAGCTTAGGACTATTGAGCTCCTACAATGAGCAGTTCTTC,CASSLGLLSSYNEQFF
TRBJ2-3,NA,TRBV10-2,many,TGCGCCACCCTGGGCGGGTTGGGCACAGATACGCAGTATTTT,CATLGGLGTDTQYF
TRBJ2-5,NA,TRBV7-7,few,TGTGCCAGCAGTCGGAAAGGGAGGCAAGAGACCCAGTACTTC,CASSRKGRQETQYF
TRBJ1-1,TRBD1,TRBV6-1,many,TGTGCCAGCCGCCACGGGGACAGACGCACTGAAGCTTTCTTT,CASRHGDRRTEAFF
TRBJ2-7,NA,TRBV5-1,NA,TGCGCCAGCAGCTTGGCCCAGGGTTTCCACGAGCAGTACTTC,CASSLAQGFHEQYF
TRBJ2-7,TRBD1,TRBV7-2,many,TGTGCCAGCAGCCCCTCGACAGGGATCTACGAGCAGTACTTC,CASSPSTGIYEQYF
TRBJ2-5,NA,TRBV20-1,many,TGCAGTGCTAGCGGGAGAGGAGCAGAGACCCAGTACTTC,CSASGRGAETQYF
TRBJ2-1,NA,TRBV27,many,TGTGCCAGCAGTTTATCGGGGAAAGCGGAGCAGTTCTTC,CASSLSGKAEQFF
TRBJ1-3,NA,TRBV5-6,many,TGTGCCAGCAGCCTCACGGGGCCCAGCTCTGGAAACACCATATATTTT,CASSLTGPSSGNTIYF
TRBJ2-5,NA,TRBV5-1,NA,TGCGCCAGCAGCTCATGGGGTCAGGACAGTATCGTTAAAGAGACCCAGTACTTC,CASSSWGQDSIVKETQYF
TRBJ2-5,TRBD2,TRBV27,NA,TGTGCCAGCAGTCCATTAGCGGGGAGGGAGACCCAGTACTTC,CASSPLAGRETQYF
TRBJ1-5,NA,TRBV6-5,many,TGTGCCAGCAGTCAGCTAAATAGCAATCAGCCCCAGCATTTT,CASSQLNSNQPQHF
TRBJ2-5,NA,TRBV12-3/TRBV12-4,many,TGTGCCAGCAGCTTGGGACACCAAGAGACCCAGTACTTC,CASSLGHQETQYF
TRBJ2-5,NA,TRBV4-2,many,TGTGCCAGCAGCCTACTAGGGTTCGGAGGGGAGACCCAGTACTTC,CASSLLGFGGETQYF
TRBJ2-3,TRBD2,TRBV5-1,NA,TGCGCCAGCAGCTCCCCCGGGACTATCGGGACAGATACGCAGTATTTT,CASSSPGTIGTDTQYF
TRBJ2-1,NA,TRBV7-2,many,TGTGCCAGCAGCTTAGCATCTGGGATGAAATTCTTC,CASSLASGMKFF
TRBJ2-1,TRBD2,TRBV6-4,few,TGTGCCAGCAGTGACCAAAGCGGGAGATACAATGAGCAGTTCTTC,CASSDQSGRYNEQFF
TRBJ1-1,NA,TRBV18,many,TGTGCCAGCTCACCACCGGGTTACCCATCGAACACTGAAGCTTTCTTT,CASSPPGYPSNTEAFF
TRBJ2-3,TRBD2,TRBV19,few,TGTGCCAGTAGTATACCCGGACTAGCGGGAGGTACGCAGTATTTT,CASSIPGLAGGTQYF